This TCR beta chain was documented in a study of shared clonotypes between healthy human individuals. The CDR3 has 12 residues. The germline CDR1 and CDR2 sequences are SGHNT and YENEEA. The V end lost 3 bases, the J end lost 7 bases, and 6 bases lay between the germline ends. The table came from immunoSEQ multiplex PCR; TCRdb's copy has only in-frame clones and leaves some out. The profile shows about 470,000 clones, about 85% of them singletons. Sequencing was done on a sample of PBMCs. The receptor comes from a woman aged 40-49 years in good health. Some clones in this sample may be carry-over from other donors' samples. The chain has TRBV11-3 and TRBJ2-2; D remains unclear. CDR3 sequence (DNA): TGTGCCAGCAGCTTCAGATTCGGGGAGCTGTTTTTT. Encoded protein: CASSFRFGELFF.